This entry features one T cell receptor (beta chain) sequence. The target of this receptor is not known. Per-base quality was not reported, and no clone a single base away is much larger than it. The data derive from a study of neoadjuvant nivolumab and ipilimumab in lung cancer (dated by TCRdb to the early 2020s). In terms of the full investigation: In the NEOSTAR trial, nivolumab was administered intravenously at 3 mg/kg on days 1, 15 and 29, and the combination arm also received ipilimumab 1 mg/kg on day 1 only. The primary trial endpoint was the major pathologic response (MPR) rate in the intention-to-treat population in each study arm. The trial treated under 50 patients with operable NSCLC: some 23 were randomized to nivolumab monotherapy and around 20 to nivolumab plus ipilimumab. TCR repertoires were compared between pretherapy (baseline) peripheral blood and tumors resected at surgery after neoadjuvant immune checkpoint blockade. Matched pretherapy and resected tumor pairs were analyzed from seven patients, of whom four had been treated with nivolumab and three with nivolumab plus ipilimumab. The study at large found these results: A small number of samples was subjected to TCR sequencing. No significant correlation was found between TCR clonality and pathologic tumor regression, and only one major-pathologic-response sample was available for the clonality analysis. TCR richness in pretherapy blood showed a positive correlation with richness in tumors resected after neoadjuvant therapy (Spearman R ≈ 0.8). Compared with tumor-adjacent uninvolved lung, resected tumors had greater TCR richness and clonality, and increases showed up in more of the dual-therapy-treated tumors. Tumor T-cell richness and clonality rose from pretherapy to surgery in three of three dual-therapy tumors but in only two of four nivolumab-treated tumors.

According to the study, the label for this sample's time point signals: at surgical resection after neoadjuvant nivolumab +/- ipilimumab. Samples were obtained from the phase 2 randomized NEOSTAR trial, in which neoadjuvant nivolumab or nivolumab plus ipilimumab followed by surgery was tested in operable NSCLC. Including cysteine and phenylalanine, the CDR3 has 14 amino acids. The only DNA kept is the CDR3, 42 bases in frame from the first base. Deletion took 4 bases off V and 0 bases off J, with a span of 7 bases between the germline ends. CDR1 LGHNT and CDR2 FRNRAP are derived from the germline V gene. The library came from the immunoSEQ multiplex PCR assay. The study's own analysis went as follows. Richness and clonality were used to summarize the repertoires, and clones that significantly expanded or contracted between pre- and post-therapy samples were identified. TCRdb re-hosts the immuneACCESS table, in-frame sequences only. Its copies lack some clones; in the studies checked, an unresolved V gene accounts for under half of them, and the cause for the rest is not known. The DNA was the basis for D and trimming; V, J and clone size are from that table. This sample comprises over 25,000 clones, about 80% of them detected only once. The ten largest make up around a sixth of the sample.

The specimen was tumor tissue, collected after neoadjuvant nivolumab, alone or with ipilimumab, at or shortly before surgery. The rearrangement combines TRBV12-5 with TRBJ2-1; no confident D gene assignment can be made. This receptor was obtained from an adult with non-small cell lung cancer. The DNA sequence is given as TGTGCTAGTGGTTCGGGCAGCTCCTACAATGAGCAGTTCTTC. This yields the protein CASGSGSSYNEQFF. When the CDR3 is completed using the reference TRBV12-5 and TRBJ2-1 genes on either side, the full variable domain is DARVTQTPRHKVTEMGQEVTMRCQPILGHNTVFWYRQTMMQGLELLAYFRNRAPLDDSGMPKDRFSAEMPDATLATLKIQPSEPRDSAVYFCASGSGSSYNEQFFGPGTRLTVL.